The rows below give T cell receptor beta chains drawn from one sample of a study of early stage breast cancer tumors. Produced via immunoSEQ multiplex PCR; TCRdb's table is partial and in-frame only. The top ten hold approximately 3.7% of the sample, which has about 72,000 clones, approximately 80% seen once. Sequencing input: blood. Receptors originate from a person in their sixties with breast cancer. Each CDR3 is given with its conserved first and last residue. The D gene is left open where the match is weak. Size tells how often a clone was seen (once, few, many) or the class of an expanded clone, and some rows leave it out.

size | V | D | CDR3
once | TRBV10-3 | TRBD1 | CAISVRTGDYNEQFF
few | TRBV7-9 | TRBD1 | CASIGTGPNSPLHF
. | TRBV6-5 | . | CASSYGGPDRQPQHF
once | TRBV7-6 | TRBD1 | CASSPRLGQGMPGELFF
. | TRBV7-8 | TRBD1 | CASSLNAFRGQLNYGYTF
once | TRBV11-2 | . | CASSVGDQETQYF
few | TRBV18 | . | CASSPTPPQGNQPQHF
. | TRBV15 | . | CATSGTSSGAEAFF
once | TRBV11-1 | TRBD1 | CASSPGQGSYNEQFF
. | TRBV10-3 | TRBD2 | CATRTSGGPSNTGELFF
. | TRBV5-1 | . | CASSERLTSGNEKLFF
. | TRBV4-2 | TRBD2 | CASSDKRGANTGELFF
. | TRBV9 | . | CASSASVTGSEAFF
. | TRBV6-5 | . | CASSPWRGEQYF
. | TRBV4-1 | . | CASSQDQDLRQTNTEAFF
once | TRBV9 | TRBD1 | CASSEGARTDTQYF
. | TRBV18 | . | CASSPQFATSTIYGYTF
. | TRBV28 | . | CASRDAGVSYEQYF
few | TRBV10-3 | TRBD1 | CATTGVGNTIYF
. | TRBV10-2 | . | CASKRGGSYNEQFF
. | TRBV5-1 | TRBD2 | CASSLGAGENTGELFF
. | TRBV6-1 | . | CASSEGRTSNTEAFF
. | TRBV25-1 | TRBD2 | CASSPRSGEYNEQFF
few | TRBV19 | TRBD2 | CASSPGGEETQYF
. | TRBV18 | TRBD2 | CASSRGTSGIVSEQFF
. | TRBV6-5 | TRBD2 | CASSYGGGSPGELFF
. | TRBV5-6 | . | CASSPRGAAGDLYGYTF
. | TRBV28 | TRBD1 | CASSFSGRGNNQPQHF
. | TRBV10-3 | . | CAISEVGYSGNTIYF
. | TRBV21-1 | . | CASSGLAVWEQFF
. | TRBV28 | TRBD2 | CASSLPGGLYEQFF
. | TRBV18 | . | CASSPYRENTEAFF
. | TRBV6-1 | . | CASSETDPTWGQYF
. | TRBV5-6 | . | CASSSPTASGNTIYF
. | TRBV7-6 | . | CASDAGYEQYF
. | TRBV29-1 | TRBD2 | CSVRGLAGARGTQYF
. | TRBV28 | . | CASSFPRDRGNTIYF
. | TRBV28 | . | CASSSGGQISGYTF
. | TRBV5-4 | TRBD2 | CASSLRAGGVETQYF
once | TRBV9 | TRBD2 | CASSVSGSYNEQFF
. | TRBV5-5 | TRBD2 | CASSLEASGLQYF
. | TRBV30 | . | CAWNLGQETQYF
once | TRBV6-5 | . | CASMGFGSNQPQHF
. | TRBV7-2 | . | CASSLWSRPGEQYF
. | TRBV4-2 | . | CASNKGAATGSAHQKTQYF
. | TRBV18 | . | CASSPFVGRGMNTEAFF
. | TRBV10-2 | TRBD2 | CASSDPGTSGANEQFF
. | TRBV30 | . | CALGVGVEQPQHF